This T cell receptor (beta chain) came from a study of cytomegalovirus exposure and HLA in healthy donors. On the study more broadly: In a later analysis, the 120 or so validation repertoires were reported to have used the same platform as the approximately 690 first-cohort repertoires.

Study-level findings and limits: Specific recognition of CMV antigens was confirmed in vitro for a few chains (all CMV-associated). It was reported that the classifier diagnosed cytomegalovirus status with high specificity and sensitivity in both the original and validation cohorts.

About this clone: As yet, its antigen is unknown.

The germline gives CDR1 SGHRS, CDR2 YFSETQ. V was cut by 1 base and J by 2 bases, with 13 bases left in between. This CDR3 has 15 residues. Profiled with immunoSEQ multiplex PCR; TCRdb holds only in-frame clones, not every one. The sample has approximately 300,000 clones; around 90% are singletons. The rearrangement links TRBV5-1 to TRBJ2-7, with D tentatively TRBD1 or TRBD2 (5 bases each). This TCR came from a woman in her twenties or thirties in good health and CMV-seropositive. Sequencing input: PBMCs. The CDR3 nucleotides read TGCGCCAGCAGCTTGATCCCGGGACCCACCTACGAGCAGTACTTC. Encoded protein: CASSLIPGPTYEQYF.